This T cell receptor beta chain comes out of a study of T cell responses to AZD1222 COVID-19 vaccine. Data came from immunoSEQ multiplex PCR; TCRdb stores just in-frame clones and leaves some out. The data contain about 140,000 clones, roughly 90% of them singletons. About this clone itself: Antigen: not known.

Study findings and constraints: It was only after the peak T cell response that any repertoires were sampled. A reported finding is that nearly half of spike-specific TCRs target unmutated variant regions.

Timing groups of about 4 and about 12 weeks for second doses were pooled. This TCR was sampled from an adult who received the AZD1222 COVID-19 vaccine. Here the sequenced sample was peripheral blood, taken 28 days after the second AZD1222 dose.

The CDR3 sequence is CASSAPGQGDTEAFF. CDR3 coding DNA: TGTGCCAGCAGCGCGCCGGGACAGGGGGACACTGAAGCTTTCTTT. The chain joins TRBV7-9 to TRBJ1-1; 11 bases align to TRBD1. From germline, CDR1 is SEHNR and CDR2 FQNEAQ (reference sequence). The CDR3 contains 15 residues. The trim removed 5 bases at V and 3 bases at J, leaving 5 bases unmatched.